This TCR beta chain was observed in a study of spatial heterogeneity in lung cancer. Time point indicated: sample taken at primary tumor resection. The cohort: around 77 early-stage, untreated non-small cell lung cancer patients. Whole RNA, isolated from tumor, nontumor lung or frozen PBMC, was sequenced without prior sorting. In this sample, this clonotype turned up many times. Looked up from germline, CDR1 is MNHNY and CDR2 is SVGAGI (reference sequence). With V trimmed by 6 bases and J by 3 bases, 10 bases remained unmatched. CDR3 length: 16 residues. Each TCR cDNA molecule carried a unique molecular identifier. In TCRdb, the 5' RACE reads were re-called with MiXCR into one record per CDR3 protein. The table records about 22,000 distinct CDR3 sequences, approximately 4.6% of them present only once.

The V gene is TRBV6-6, the J gene TRBJ2-1, with 8 bases identical to TRBD2. The material sequenced was PBMCs, taken at surgery. This clonotype originated in a male donor with early-stage non-small cell lung cancer. CDR3 in amino acids: CASSPASGGFYNEQFF. CDR3 bases: TGTGCCAGCAGCCCAGCGAGCGGGGGCTTCTACAATGAGCAGTTCTTC.